The source of this TCR beta chain is a study of T cells in Graves' hyperthyroidism and ophthalmopathy. RNA transcripts gave rise to amplified TCR beta CDR3 regions. The HTBI primer set was used in a first-round RT-PCR of the TCR CDR3. MiXCR was run by TCRdb on the multiplex PCR reads, yielding one entry per CDR3 protein. The sample has hundreds of thousands of distinct CDR3 sequences; approximately 15% are singletons. Patients with uncontrolled infections, other autoimmune diseases, pregnancy or lactation were excluded. Isolation of PBMCs was performed on roughly 9 ml fresh peripheral blood. This clonotype was recorded a few times. Source material: blood. The source is a woman aged 18 to 35 with Graves' hyperthyroidism.

This chain's CDR3 is CASTTGGINTGELFF. CDR3 sequence (DNA): TGTGCCAGCACTACCGGCGGGATTAACACCGGGGAGCTGTTTTTT. This chain uses TRBV2 with TRBJ2-2; D is possibly TRBD2 (6 bases). The CDR3 loop spans 15 amino acids. Trimming took off 7 bases at V and 2 bases at J, with 14 bases between the two ends. Germline lookup yields CDR1 SNHLY and CDR2 FYNNEI.